Presented here are 13 T cell receptor beta chains from one specimen sequenced in a study of blood T cell repertoires in COVID-19. Sequenced by immunoSEQ multiplex PCR; TCRdb stores in-frame clones only, minus some. The sample includes about 140,000 clones, about 84% of them seen just once. Source material: peripheral blood. The receptors were gathered from a woman between 45 and 60 years old with acute or convalescent COVID-19.

This rearrangement joins TRBV7-9 to TRBJ1-2; D might be TRBD1 (6 bases). CDR3 length: 15 amino acids. In germline, CDR1 is SEHNR, CDR2 FQNEAQ (reference sequence). The V gene lost 4 bases and the J gene lost 8 bases, with 20 bases spanning the gap. The CDR3 region is CASSSPGTPLRGYTF. CDR3 nucleotide sequence: TGTGCCAGCAGCTCCCCCGGGACACCTCTCCGGGGCTACACCTTC.

The chain has TRBV6-2 or TRBV6-3 and TRBJ1-5; no reliable D call. This CDR3 is built from 14 residues. The germline V gene encodes CDR1 MNHEY and CDR2 SVGEGT. The V end lost 6 bases, the J end lost 8 bases, and 17 bases lay between the germline ends. The DNA for the CDR3 is TGTGCCAGCAGCAAGCTTCAGGAATCGGAGCCCCAGCATTTT. Translation: CASSKLQESEPQHF.

V usage is TRBV2 and J usage is TRBJ1-2; a possible D gene is TRBD1 (5 bases). Germline CDR1 is SNHLY and CDR2 is FYNNEI. The V and J ends lost 1 base and 5 bases respectively, with 11 bases between them. This CDR3 comprises 14 residues. The CDR3 reads CASSEGAGKYGYTF. CDR3 nucleotide sequence: TGTGCCAGCAGTGAAGGCGCAGGGAAATATGGCTACACCTTC.

This clone has only one observation. This chain links TRBV7-6 with TRBJ2-7; TRBD1 agrees at 9 bases. With 5 bases clipped from V and 0 bases from J, the junction kept 8 bases outside the gene matches. The CDR3 length is 16 residues. Per the germline V gene, CDR1 is SGHVS and CDR2 is FNYEAQ. CDR3: CASSPRTGDTSYEQYF. The DNA of the CDR3 is TGTGCCAGCAGCCCGCGGACAGGGGACACCTCCTACGAGCAGTACTTC.

This rearrangement joins TRBV30 to TRBJ1-4, with TRBD1 matching over 7 bases. The ends lost 4 bases at V and 7 bases at J; junction bases unmatched: 6. Germline loops: CDR1 GTSNPN, CDR2 SVGIG (reference sequence). The CDR3 length is 13 residues. The CDR3 DNA is TGTGCCTGGACGAAGACAGGGCCTGAAAAACTGTTTTTT. It is translated as CAWTKTGPEKLFF.

The chain has TRBV6-5 and TRBJ1-5; D may be TRBD1 (5 bases). Trimming removed 6 bases at V and 3 bases at J, with 12 bases between. Germline V gene lookup returns CDR1 MNHEY and CDR2 SVGAGI. The CDR3 contains 14 residues. The DNA of the CDR3 is TGTGCCAGCAGCCCAGGACAATACAATCAGCCCCAGCATTTT. Its protein product is CASSPGQYNQPQHF.

The chain uses TRBV6-5 and TRBJ2-2, with a tentative D call TRBD1 (7 bases). Looked up from germline, CDR1 is MNHEY and CDR2 is SVGAGI. The CDR3 has 15 amino acids. The V end was cut by 2 bases, the J end by 6 bases, with 13 bases between. CDR3 DNA: TGTGCCAGCAGTTACACCTCCAGGGGGGCCGGGGAGCTGTTTTTT. The encoded protein is CASSYTSRGAGELFF.

The CDR3 loop is CASSQDDRLYGYTF. In DNA form, the CDR3 reads TGTGCCAGCAGCCAAGACGACAGGCTCTATGGCTACACCTTC. This sequence joins TRBV14 and TRBJ1-2, with a tentative D call TRBD1 (6 bases). This CDR3 has 14 residues. The V end lost 0 bases, the J end lost 4 bases, and 9 bases lay between the germline ends. Germline CDR1 SGHDN, CDR2 FVKESK.

This chain uses TRBV4-3 with TRBJ1-2, with 7 positions matching TRBD1. CDR3 size: 14 residues. With 1 base clipped from V and 4 bases from J, the junction kept 3 bases outside the gene matches. Germline CDR1 LGHNA, CDR2 YSLEER. The CDR3 DNA is TGCGCCAGCAGCCAAGGAGGGGGCCTCTATGGCTACACCTTC. Its translation: CASSQGGGLYGYTF.

The V call is TRBV4-2, the J call TRBJ2-6, with TRBD2 matching over 7 bases. The CDR3 covers 19 residues. The trim removed 4 bases at V and 0 bases at J, leaving 12 bases unmatched. Germline values: CDR1 LGHNA, CDR2 YNFKEQ. Here the CDR3 reads CASSLYLGGDNSGANVLTF. CDR3 nucleotide sequence: TGTGCCAGCAGCCTCTACTTGGGGGGGGATAACTCTGGGGCCAACGTCCTGACTTTC.

The genes are TRBV7-3 and TRBJ2-5; possible D gene TRBD2, 5 bases. Between the trimmed V and J ends, which lost 1 base and 5 bases, there was a span of 8 bases. Germline V lookup: CDR1 SGHTA, CDR2 FQGTGA. This CDR3 has 13 amino acids. The CDR3: CASSLIPGETQYF. The CDR3 DNA reads as TGTGCCAGCAGCTTAATTCCGGGGGAGACCCAGTACTTC. Full variable domain (rest looked up from reference TRBV7-3 and TRBJ2-5): GAGVSQTPSNKVTEKGKYVELRCDPISGHTALYWYRQSLGQGPEFLIYFQGTGAADDSGLPNDRFFAVRPEGSVSTLKIQRTERGDSAVYLCASSLIPGETQYFGPGTRLLVL.

This rearrangement joins TRBV10-3 to TRBJ2-3, with a weak D call TRBD1 (5 bases). V was trimmed by 2 bases and J by 3 bases, leaving 12 bases between them. Germline-derived CDR1 and CDR2 are ENHRY and SYGVKD. The CDR3 has 15 amino acids. The CDR3 spells CAISEGQRKTDTQYF. In DNA form, the CDR3 reads TGTGCCATCAGTGAGGGACAAAGAAAAACAGATACGCAGTATTTT.

This clone was found once. The chain carries TRBV6-1 and TRBJ1-1; D perhaps matches TRBD1 (6 bases). Trimming pared 5 bases from V and 4 bases from J, leaving 17 bases between. This CDR3 region has 15 residues. The germline V gene encodes CDR1 MNHNS and CDR2 SASEGT. The CDR3 loop reads CASSTRGEGGTEAFF. The CDR3 coding sequence is TGTGCCAGCAGTACTCGGGGGGAAGGGGGCACTGAAGCTTTCTTT.